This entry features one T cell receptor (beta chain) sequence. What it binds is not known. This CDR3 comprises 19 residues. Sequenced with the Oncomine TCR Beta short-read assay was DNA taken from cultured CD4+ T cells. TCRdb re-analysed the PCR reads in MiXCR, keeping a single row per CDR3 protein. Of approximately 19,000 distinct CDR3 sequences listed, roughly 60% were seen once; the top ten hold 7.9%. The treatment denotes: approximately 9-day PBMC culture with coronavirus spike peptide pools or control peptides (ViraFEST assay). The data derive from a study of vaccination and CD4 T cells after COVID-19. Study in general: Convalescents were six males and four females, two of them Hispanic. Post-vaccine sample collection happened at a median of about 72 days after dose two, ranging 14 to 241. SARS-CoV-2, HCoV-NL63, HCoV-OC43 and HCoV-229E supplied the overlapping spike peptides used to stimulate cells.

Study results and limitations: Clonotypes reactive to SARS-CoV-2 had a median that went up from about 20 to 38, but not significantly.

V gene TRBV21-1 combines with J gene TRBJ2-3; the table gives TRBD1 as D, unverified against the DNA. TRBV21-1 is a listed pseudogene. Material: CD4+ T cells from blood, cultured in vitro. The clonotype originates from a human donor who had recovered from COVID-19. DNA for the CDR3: TGTGCCAGCAGCGTTCGAAGGGACAGGGTGTATAGAAGCACAGATACGCAGTATTTT. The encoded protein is CASSVRRDRVYRSTDTQYF.